This T cell receptor beta chain was identified in a study of human T cells and chemical hapten exposure. About the study: Across its roughly 22 weeks, the study gave patients weekly diphenylcyclopropenone doses to the scalp. Per-sample TCR yield variation was attributed mainly to small pooled library volume differences.

In TCRdb, the RACE reads were re-called with MiXCR into one record per CDR3 protein. This sample yields approximately 350,000 distinct CDR3 sequences, of which roughly 6% are seen a single time; around 6% belongs to the top ten. CDR1 is SGHDT, CDR2 YYEEEE, per germline. There are 12 residues in the CDR3. Trimming removed 8 bases at V and 5 bases at J, with 13 bases between. Time point in this sample: patch test 2, 6 weeks after DPC sensitization. Treatment defined: therapeutic diphenylcyclopropenone sensitization with weekly scalp DPC. Study results and caveats: Clustering by CDR3 similarity yielded significantly more large clusters from expanded TCRs than controls. It should be noted that donors had alopecia, so their immune response may differ from healthy people's.

Turning to this clonotype: Its antigen is not identified.

The rearrangement links TRBV5-6 to TRBJ1-2; D remains unclear. This sequence originates from a woman in her late teens or twenties with alopecia areata. Some clones in this sample may be carry-over from other donors' samples. The sequenced sample was whole blood, obtained in connection with sensitization to the hapten diphenylcyclopropenone (DPC). The DNA for the CDR3 is TGTGCCAGTACCCAGGAGGCTTATGGCTACACCTTC. Translated, it gives CASTQEAYGYTF.